This section outlines one TCR beta chain sequence together with its context. The table came from immunoSEQ multiplex PCR; TCRdb's copy has only in-frame clones and leaves some out. The sample records fewer than 450,000 clones, about 93% being singletons. The data stem from a study of blood T cell repertoires in COVID-19. Across the study: Collection of acute and convalescent COVID-19 samples took place in the United States, Italy and Spain. PBMCs, B-cell-depleted T cells, or T cells provided the cDNA or gDNA that made up the material.

The CDR3 spans 14 residues. Germline CDR1 and CDR2: SGHNT and YYREEE (reference sequence). The V gene lost 0 bases and the J gene lost 1 base, with 7 bases spanning the gap. The sequence came from a woman in her late teens or twenties who had recovered from COVID-19. The J gene is TRBJ2-5, the V gene TRBV5-4, with TRBD1 as a possible D gene (6 bases). The sequencing input was peripheral blood. Here the CDR3 DNA reads TGTGCCAGCAGCTTGGGGGGGCCCCAAGAGACCCAGTACTTC. It encodes CASSLGGPQETQYF.